Shown below are 13 T cell receptor beta chains from a single sample sequenced in a study of control samples from healthy donors and cancer patients. The method was immunoSEQ multiplex PCR; TCRdb's version includes in-frame clones alone and lacks a portion of them. The profile shows around 140,000 clones, around 94% of them singletons. Input material: blood. Receptors originate from a man aged 40-55 years in good health.

This chain uses TRBV9 with TRBJ1-2, with 9 bases identical to TRBD1. The germline gives CDR1 SGDLS, CDR2 YYNGEE. The V gene end was trimmed by 3 bases and the J gene end by 6 bases; junction bases not matched to a gene: 3. CDR3 length: 13 residues. The CDR3: CASSGGQGHGYTF. CDR3 nucleotide sequence: TGTGCCAGCAGCGGGGGACAGGGTCATGGCTACACCTTC.

The CDR3 region has the DNA TGTGCCAGCACTGGGACAGGGCATAACTATGGCTACACCTTC. Its translation is CASTGTGHNYGYTF. V and J are TRBV2 and TRBJ1-2; 9 bases map to TRBD1. The V and J ends lost 7 bases and 1 base, in that order; junction bases with no gene match: 4. There are 14 residues in the CDR3. CDR1 is SNHLY and CDR2 is FYNNEI in the germline V gene.

This clone was seen just once. The CDR3 DNA reads TGCAGTGCTAGTGGACCGGGAACCCCCAATGAGCAGTTCTTC. Its translation: CSASGPGTPNEQFF. V and J are TRBV20-1 and TRBJ2-1; TRBD2 might be the D (5 bases). Trimming removed 3 bases from V and 6 bases from J, with 15 bases in between. The germline gives CDR1 DFQATT, CDR2 SNEGSKA (reference sequence). This CDR3 is 14 amino acids long.

The chain joins TRBV15 to TRBJ1-1; D is unclear. Germline CDR1 reads LNHNV; CDR2 reads YYDKDF (reference sequence). V shed 6 bases and J shed 8 bases, with 16 bases lying between them. This CDR3 is 13 amino acids long. The CDR3 spells CATSKDPRSEAFF. CDR3 bases: TGTGCCACCAGTAAAGACCCCCGTTCAGAAGCTTTCTTT.

The J gene is TRBJ2-1, the V gene TRBV2; TRBD2 matches at 10 bases. V lost 7 bases, J lost 8 bases, and 14 bases stayed unmatched. This CDR3 is built from 16 residues. Germline CDR1 is SNHLY and CDR2 is FYNNEI. The CDR3 coding sequence is TGTGCCAGCAATCCATTAGCGGGGGGTTTCTCGGATGAGCAGTTCTTC. Its protein is CASNPLAGGFSDEQFF.

CDR3 loop: CATSVTGLGQPQHF. In DNA form, the CDR3 reads TGTGCCACCAGTGTTACAGGTTTAGGTCAGCCCCAGCATTTT. V usage is TRBV24-1 and J usage is TRBJ1-5, with D perhaps TRBD1 (5 bases). Trimming took 5 bases from V and 6 from J, leaving 13 bases between them. Germline CDR1 reads KGHDR; CDR2 reads SFDVKD. This CDR3 has 14 amino acids.

The chain is built from TRBV30 and TRBJ1-4; 9 nucleotides align to TRBD1. In germline, CDR1 is GTSNPN, CDR2 SVGIG (reference sequence). CDR3 length: 14 residues. J gave up 5 bases and V 1 base, and 2 bases lay outside the gene matches. This chain's CDR3 is CAWSGDRGNEKLFF. CDR3 sequence (DNA): TGTGCCTGGAGTGGAGACAGGGGGAATGAAAAACTGTTTTTT.

V gene TRBV3-1 (or the pseudogene TRBV3-2) combines with J gene TRBJ1-1, with 8 bases aligning to TRBD1. V was pared by 4 bases and J by 5 bases, with 6 bases of the junction left unmatched. From germline, CDR1 is LGHDT and CDR2 YNNKEL (reference sequence). The CDR3 is 14 amino acids. CDR3 region: CASSPRQGRTEAFF. CDR3 bases: TGTGCCAGCAGCCCCCGACAGGGGCGGACTGAAGCTTTCTTT.

The J gene is TRBJ2-5, the V gene TRBV2; maybe TRBD2 (7 bases). Germline V lookup: CDR1 SNHLY, CDR2 FYNNEI. CDR3 size: 14 residues. The ends were cut back, 3 bases at V and 3 bases at J, with 11 bases in the middle. CDR3 bases: TGTGCCAGCAGTGATGAGGGGGGGGAAGAGACCCAGTACTTC. It translates to CASSDEGGEETQYF.

This chain connects TRBV5-1 to TRBJ1-1; D is uncertain. Germline CDR1 and CDR2: SGHRS and YFSETQ. The CDR3 consists of 13 residues. The V gene lost 4 bases and the J gene lost 0 bases, with 7 bases spanning the gap. The CDR3 here is CASSVGMNTEAFF. CDR3 nucleotides: TGCGCCAGCAGCGTAGGGATGAACACTGAAGCTTTCTTT.

This chain connects TRBV18 to TRBJ2-5; no clear D gene. V shed 1 base and J shed 1 base, with 10 bases lying between them. Germline V gives CDR1 KGHSH, CDR2 LQKENI. This CDR3 is built from 15 residues. In nucleotides, the CDR3 is TGTGCCAGCTCACCACTTGGGTCGGTCCAAGAGACCCAGTACTTC. It encodes CASSPLGSVQETQYF.

The V call is TRBV11-3, the J call TRBJ1-1, with unresolved D. The ends were cut back, 0 bases at V and 7 bases at J, with 12 bases in the middle. This CDR3 is built from 14 residues. Germline loops: CDR1 SGHNT, CDR2 YENEEA. The CDR3 DNA follows: TGTGCCAGCAGCTTAGATCGAGGGCGCGGTGAAGCTTTCTTT. This translates into CASSLDRGRGEAFF.

This chain links TRBV6-5 with TRBJ2-7; tentatively, D is TRBD2 (6 bases). From germline, CDR1 is MNHEY and CDR2 SVGAGI. This CDR3 is 15 amino acids long. V shed 10 bases and J shed 3 bases, with 22 bases lying between them. DNA of the CDR3: TGTGCCACCTCCTTGAACCCCTCGGGGGACTACGAGCAGTACTTC. It codes for CATSLNPSGDYEQYF.